This T cell receptor (beta chain) came from a study of cytomegalovirus exposure and HLA in healthy donors. Study overall: The same platform was used for the 90 to 150 validation repertoires as for the approximately 730 first-cohort repertoires, as reported in a later analysis. Study conclusions and caveats: In vitro, a few CMV-associated chains proved specific for CMV antigens. The classifier was said to identify cytomegalovirus status with high specificity and sensitivity.

This CDR3 has 17 residues. Germline V gene sequence: CDR1 SEHNR, CDR2 FQNEAQ (reference sequence). With 3 bases removed from V and 2 bases from J, the gap between germline ends came to 17 bases. As for this clone: The antigen is undetermined.

The protocol was immunoSEQ multiplex PCR, while the TCRdb copy is restricted to in-frame clones and leaves out a portion. The sample consists of around 140,000 clones, 89% of them appearing once. Material: PBMCs. The sequence was collected from a woman aged 18-35 years in good health and CMV-seronegative. The rearrangement links TRBV7-9 to TRBJ1-5; D perhaps matches TRBD1 (6 bases). The CDR3 loop is CASSLTGGGFGNQPQHF. For the CDR3, the DNA is TGTGCCAGCAGCTTGACGGGGGGCGGTTTCGGCAATCAGCCCCAGCATTTT.